This T cell receptor (beta chain) was recorded in a study of cytomegalovirus exposure and HLA in healthy donors. PCR involved 60 Vbeta and 13 Jbeta primers. TCRdb keeps only in-frame clones here, not all; method: immunoSEQ multiplex PCR. The profile covers around 150,000 clones, with 70% to 85% appearing a single time and more than 4% taken by the ten largest. What was sequenced was PBMCs. The TCR sequence derives from a man in his forties in good health and CMV-seropositive.

In DNA form, the CDR3 reads TGTGCCAGCAGCAAAGGGCATTCTCCGAAGGAGACCCAGTACTTC. As protein: CASSKGHSPKETQYF. The V gene is TRBV21-1, the J gene TRBJ2-5; whether TRBD1, the table's D call, matches the DNA was not checked. TRBV21-1 is flagged as a pseudogene. The CDR3 sequence is 15 residues long.